The T cell receptor (beta chain) described here comes from a study of beta chain features in type 1 diabetes. Study-level results: The study found that naive, central memory and Treg TCRB repertoires appeared more similar in patients than in healthy donors. HLA effects on TCRB rearrangement stayed unresolved here.

The CDR3 sequence is 16 residues long. Germline CDR1 is SEHNR and CDR2 is FQNEAQ (reference sequence). The V and J ends lost 5 bases and 4 bases, in that order; junction bases with no gene match: 11. As every portion of the isolated RNA was reverse transcribed, the sequencing read expressed TCRB transcripts. The table came from immunoSEQ multiplex PCR; TCRdb's copy has only in-frame clones and leaves some out. The table has over 150,000 clones, about 13% seen once. On this clone itself: Its antigen is unknown.

The rearrangement links TRBV7-9 to TRBJ2-5; TRBD2 matches at 9 bases. The source is a woman between 18 and 29 years old in good health. Material for sequencing was central memory CD4+ T cells from blood. The CDR3 DNA reads TGTGCCAGCAGCCTCCTTGGGGGAGCGGGAGGAGAGACCCAGTACTTC. This translates into CASSLLGGAGGETQYF.